The 21 T cell receptor beta chains given below trace back to one sample, sequenced in a study of OX40 agonist ivuxolimab in advanced cancers. Here immunoSEQ multiplex PCR was the method, and the copy in TCRdb shows in-frame clones only, minus some. Of some 77,000 clones in the sample, around 88% were seen once. The specimen was CD4+ or CD8+ T cells sorted from blood, collected in a trial of the OX40 agonist ivuxolimab. Every receptor here comes from an adult with an advanced solid tumor such as melanoma, head and neck, liver or kidney cancer.

This clone was observed once. The V gene is TRBV5-1, the J gene TRBJ2-2; a weak D match, TRBD1 (6 bases). The CDR3 is 15 amino acids. With 6 bases removed from V and 5 bases from J, the gap between germline ends came to 17 bases. Germline loops: CDR1 SGHRS, CDR2 YFSETQ. CDR3 sequence (DNA): TGCGCCAGCACCGAACAGGGATGGGCAACCGGGGAGCTGTTTTTT. Protein sequence: CASTEQGWATGELFF. Full variable domain (outside the CDR3, taken from reference TRBV5-1 and TRBJ2-2): KAGVTQTPRYLIKTRGQQVTLSCSPISGHRSVSWYQQTPGQGLQFLFEYFSETQRNKGNFPGRFSGRQFSNSRSEMNVSTLELGDSALYLCASTEQGWATGELFFGEGSRLTVL.

The rearrangement joins TRBV5-4 to TRBJ2-2; TRBD2 agrees at 9 bases. Germline V CDR1 and CDR2: SGHNT, YYREEE (reference sequence). Trimming removed 0 bases from V and 5 bases from J; junction bases left unmatched: 5. The CDR3 loop spans 16 amino acids. The CDR3 region has the DNA TGTGCCAGCAGCTTGGCTAGCGGGATTGGGACCGGGGAGCTGTTTTTT. This translates into CASSLASGIGTGELFF.

This clone has a handful of counts. The V call is TRBV5-1, the J call TRBJ2-7; TRBD1 agrees at 8 bases. This CDR3 has 14 amino acids. Per the germline V gene, CDR1 is SGHRS and CDR2 is YFSETQ. V lost 4 bases, J lost 8 bases, and 11 bases stayed unmatched. The CDR3 is CASSAVGQGGKQYF. The CDR3 coding sequence is TGCGCCAGCAGCGCTGTTGGACAGGGAGGAAAGCAGTACTTC. Variable domain in full (rest from reference TRBV5-1 and TRBJ2-7): KAGVTQTPRYLIKTRGQQVTLSCSPISGHRSVSWYQQTPGQGLQFLFEYFSETQRNKGNFPGRFSGRQFSNSRSEMNVSTLELGDSALYLCASSAVGQGGKQYFGPGTRLTVT.

The rearrangement joins TRBV30 to TRBJ2-3; a weak D match, TRBD2 (6 bases). There are 15 residues in the CDR3. CDR1 GTSNPN and CDR2 SVGIG come from the germline V gene (reference sequence). Trimming shortened V by 3 bases and J by 0 bases, and 13 bases separated the two germline ends. As DNA, the CDR3 is TGTGCCTGGAGAGTCTGGGGGACTAGCACAGATACGCAGTATTTT. Translation gives CAWRVWGTSTDTQYF.

The gene calls are TRBV6-1 and TRBJ1-5; D may be TRBD1 (6 bases). Looked up from germline, CDR1 is MNHNS and CDR2 is SASEGT. Trimming took off 7 bases at V and 7 bases at J, with 17 bases between the two ends. The CDR3 covers 14 residues. The CDR3 DNA follows: TGTGCCAGCATTCCCGAGGGGGTAAGGCAGCCCCAGCATTTT. Amino acids: CASIPEGVRQPQHF.

The chain joins TRBV5-1 to TRBJ2-7, with D unclear. CDR3 length: 14 amino acids. Per germline, CDR1 SGHRS and CDR2 YFSETQ. The ends were cut back, 6 bases at V and 2 bases at J, with 15 bases in the middle. The CDR3 DNA follows: TGCGCCAGCAAGCTGGGAAATGGCCCCTACGAGCAGTACTTC. Its protein product is CASKLGNGPYEQYF.

The genes are TRBV11-2 and TRBJ2-7, with 8 bases lining up with TRBD2. Germline assignment: CDR1 SGHAT and CDR2 FQNNGV. After removal of 3 bases from V and 3 bases from J, the junction contained 4 bases not matched to a gene. The CDR3 sequence is 14 residues long. CDR3 sequence reads: CASSLSGSVYEQYF. The DNA of the CDR3 is TGTGCCAGCAGCTTGAGCGGGAGTGTCTACGAGCAGTACTTC.

The chain couples TRBV6-1 to TRBJ1-2; D gene uncertain. CDR3 length: 15 amino acids. CDR1 and CDR2 from the germline V gene are MNHNS and SASEGT. V was trimmed by 8 bases and J by 0 bases, leaving 16 bases between them. The CDR3 protein is CASLRTLSSNYGYTF. In DNA form, the CDR3 reads TGTGCCAGCTTGCGGACGCTCTCATCTAACTATGGCTACACCTTC.

This sequence joins TRBV7-9 and TRBJ2-1; D not resolved. This CDR3 comprises 12 residues. V was trimmed by 5 bases and J by 5 bases, leaving 7 bases between them. The germline V gene has CDR1 SEHNR and CDR2 FQNEAQ (reference sequence). The CDR3 nucleotides read TGTGCCAGCAGCCGTAGTGACAATGAGCAGTTCTTC. Translated, it gives CASSRSDNEQFF.

This chain connects TRBV7-2 to TRBJ2-5, with 8 bases lining up with TRBD2. The CDR3 runs to 17 residues. V shed 5 bases and J 1 base; nucleotides not matched to a gene: 12. Germline-derived CDR1 and CDR2 are SGHTA and FQGNSA. CDR3 residues: CASSPRGSGTAQETQYF. In DNA, the CDR3 is TGTGCCAGCAGCCCCCGTGGTAGCGGGACCGCCCAAGAGACCCAGTACTTC.

The chain has TRBV28 and TRBJ2-3; 7 nucleotides match TRBD2. CDR3 size: 15 residues. The J segment lost 2 bases and the V segment lost 4 bases, leaving 6 bases of the junction unmatched. In germline, CDR1 is MDHEN, CDR2 SYDVKM. CDR3 sequence (DNA): TGTGCCAGCAGTTCGTCTAGCGGTTACACAGATACGCAGTATTTT. This gives the protein CASSSSSGYTDTQYF. Supplemented by reference TRBV28 and TRBJ2-3, the full variable domain reads DVKVTQSSRYLVKRTGEKVFLECVQDMDHENMFWYRQDPGLGLRLIYFSYDVKMKEKGDIPEGYSVSREKKERFSLILESASTNQTSMYLCASSSSSGYTDTQYFGPGTRLTVL.

The CDR3 region is CASSPRPGEDTQYF. Here the CDR3 DNA reads TGTGCCAGCTCACCCCGGCCGGGGGAGGATACGCAGTATTTT. The chain carries TRBV18 and TRBJ2-3; weak D call: TRBD2 (6 bases). CDR1 KGHSH and CDR2 LQKENI come from the germline V gene. This CDR3 region has 14 residues. Trimming removed 3 bases at V and 6 bases at J, with 13 bases between.

The genes are TRBV9 and TRBJ2-1; TRBD2 aligns across 7 bases. Trimming removed 2 bases from V and 10 bases from J; junction bases left unmatched: 6. The CDR3 runs to 13 residues. Germline V gives CDR1 SGDLS, CDR2 YYNGEE. CDR3 sequence (DNA): TGTGCCAGCAGCGTCCCAGGTAGCGGGGAGCAGTTCTTC. Its translation: CASSVPGSGEQFF.

The chain combines TRBV14 with TRBJ2-7; D assignment may be TRBD1 or TRBD2 (5 bases each). The V and J ends lost 3 bases and 9 bases respectively, with 9 bases between them. The CDR3 consists of 11 residues. The V gene's germline CDR1 is SGHDN and CDR2 FVKESK. The CDR3 reads CASSQRGGQYF. In DNA, the CDR3 is TGTGCCAGCAGCCAGAGGGGCGGGCAGTACTTC.

The CDR3 region has the DNA TGTGCCAGCAGCGGTACGACAGGGCACTACGAGCAGTACTTC. Residues: CASSGTTGHYEQYF. The V gene is TRBV7-9, the J gene TRBJ2-7; the match to TRBD1 covers 7 bases. This CDR3 contains 14 residues. Germline V gene sequence: CDR1 SEHNR, CDR2 FQNEAQ (reference sequence). Germline trimming cut 5 bases from V and 3 bases from J; bases unmatched to any gene: 7.

This clone was detected a few times. The CDR3 sequence: CASSWDRRGEQFF. CDR3 in DNA: TGTGCCAGCAGTTGGGACCGCCGGGGGGAGCAGTTCTTC. This chain uses TRBV7-9 with TRBJ2-1; D is possibly TRBD2 (6 bases). V lost 6 bases, J lost 10 bases, and 16 bases lay in between. CDR1 SEHNR and CDR2 FQNEAQ come from the germline V gene (reference sequence). The CDR3 consists of 13 residues.

The CDR3 is CASSGAGGRGTQYF. CDR3 DNA: TGTGCCAGCAGTGGGGCAGGGGGGAGGGGGACCCAGTACTTC. The chain joins TRBV2 to TRBJ2-5; D possibly uses TRBD1 or TRBD2 (7 bases each). V lost 4 bases to trimming and J lost 7 bases, with 16 bases between them. CDR1 and CDR2 (germline): SNHLY, FYNNEI. The CDR3 has 14 residues.

This chain connects TRBV29-1 to TRBJ2-5, with D uncertain. V lost 3 bases to trimming and J lost 2 bases, with 10 bases between them. The CDR3 length is 13 residues. CDR1 and CDR2 (germline): SQVTM, ANQGSEA. The CDR3 loop reads CSVERQSQETQYF. The CDR3 nucleotides are TGCAGCGTTGAGAGGCAGTCACAAGAGACCCAGTACTTC.

The chain carries TRBV20-1 and TRBJ2-3; D not resolved. Germline V gene data show CDR1 as DFQATT and CDR2 as SNEGSKA (reference sequence). The CDR3 length is 10 residues. The V end was cut by 4 bases, the J end by 3 bases, with 2 bases between. The CDR3 reads CSAKTDTQYF. CDR3 nucleotide sequence: TGCAGTGCTAAGACAGATACGCAGTATTTT.

V usage is TRBV16 and J usage is TRBJ1-1; 7 bases align to TRBD1. The V gene's germline CDR1 is KGHSY and CDR2 FQNENV. V lost 0 bases and J lost 10; bases outside the gene matches: 2. The CDR3 spans 12 residues. The CDR3 DNA reads TGTGCCAGCAGCCAATCAGGGGGCATAGCTTTCTTT. Encoded protein: CASSQSGGIAFF.

The chain employs TRBV4-1 and TRBJ2-5; no firm D call. Trimming took 3 bases from V and 5 from J, leaving 10 bases between them. The length of the CDR3 is 13 residues. Germline assignment: CDR1 MGHRA and CDR2 YSYEKL. The DNA of the CDR3 is TGCGCCAGCAGCCAGGCAATCGCGGAGACCCAGTACTTC. This translates into CASSQAIAETQYF.